This T cell receptor beta chain was observed in a study of blood T cell repertoires in COVID-19. Sequencing used immunoSEQ multiplex PCR; TCRdb keeps in-frame clones, though not all of them. Of over 350,000 clones in the sample, approximately 90% were seen once. Sequences were obtained from PBMCs or T cells enriched from blood (not recorded which). This sequence originates from a woman younger than 35 who had recovered from COVID-19.

CDR3 sequence reads: CASTPNARGGYTF. CDR3 nucleotide sequence: TGTGCCAGCACACCGAATGCCCGGGGTGGCTACACCTTC. The rearrangement uses TRBV12-3 or TRBV12-4 and TRBJ1-2; D unclear. CDR3 length: 13 residues. Trimming cost V 7 bases and J 7 bases, with 16 bases left between them.